Listed below are T cell receptor beta chains from one sample, sequenced in a study of blood T cell repertoires in COVID-19. The method was immunoSEQ multiplex PCR; TCRdb's version includes in-frame clones alone and lacks a portion of them. Counted here are about 200,000 clones, roughly 80% occurring once; the ten biggest clones make up around 5.8%. Sequencing was carried out using peripheral blood. The receptors originated from a woman in her seventies with acute or convalescent COVID-19. The CDR3 runs from the conserved cysteine through the conserved F or W. The D gene is left open where the match is weak. Not every row has a clone size; where given, it reads once, few, many or a size class.

clone_size	d_call	v_call	j_call	cdr3_nt	cdr3_aa
-	-	TRBV24-1	TRBJ2-5	TGTGCCACCAGTGATCCTGGGACACCCCGGGAAGAGACCCAGTACTTC	CATSDPGTPREETQYF
-	-	TRBV6-5	TRBJ1-1	TGTGCCAGCACCCAGGGCACTGAAGCTTTCTTT	CASTQGTEAFF
-	-	TRBV7-9	TRBJ1-4	TGTGCCAGCAGCTTAGGATCACAGGGAACTAATGAAAAACTGTTTTTT	CASSLGSQGTNEKLFF
-	-	TRBV28	TRBJ1-2	TGTGCCAGCAGCATGCAACAGGGCCGCTATGGCTACACCTTC	CASSMQQGRYGYTF
-	-	TRBV18	TRBJ2-2	TGTGCCAGCTCACCCCCGGGACAAAGGAACACCGGGGAGCTGTTTTTT	CASSPPGQRNTGELFF
few	-	TRBV7-2	TRBJ1-1	TGTGCCAGCAGCTTAGTACAGGGCAACACTGAAGCTTTCTTT	CASSLVQGNTEAFF
-	TRBD1	TRBV28	TRBJ2-7	TGTGCCAGCAGCCGTGGACAGGGGACTCCCTACGAGCAGTACTTC	CASSRGQGTPYEQYF
-	TRBD1	TRBV4-1	TRBJ2-2	TGCGCCAGCAGCCAAGCCAAACAGGGGCCAGGGGCCGGGGAGCTGTTTTTT	CASSQAKQGPGAGELFF
-	TRBD1	TRBV9	TRBJ2-3	TGTGCCAGCAGCGTAGACGACAGGGGAGTGAATCGGTGGACGCAGTATTTT	CASSVDDRGVNRWTQYF
-	TRBD1	TRBV28	TRBJ2-7	TGTGCCAGCAGGACAGGGGACGAGCAGTACTTC	CASRTGDEQYF
-	TRBD1	TRBV5-1	TRBJ2-7	TGCGCCAGCAGCTTGCGGACAGGGGGCGAGCAGTACTTC	CASSLRTGGEQYF
few	TRBD1	TRBV28	TRBJ1-2	TGTGCCAGCCGACCAGGGGGAACCGGCTATGGCTACACCTTC	CASRPGGTGYGYTF
-	-	TRBV12-3/TRBV12-4	TRBJ2-3	TGTGCCAGCACCTTGGGACAAACAGATACGCAGTATTTT	CASTLGQTDTQYF
-	-	TRBV7-8	TRBJ1-3	TGTGCCAGCAGCCCGGGGAACACCATATATTTT	CASSPGNTIYF
-	-	TRBV5-1	TRBJ2-4	TGCGCCAGCAGCTTGGACGGAGAAAACATTCAGTACTTC	CASSLDGENIQYF
-	-	TRBV19	TRBJ2-2	TGTGCCAGTAGCCAGTATTCCGGGGAGCTGTTTTTT	CASSQYSGELFF
-	-	TRBV4-2	TRBJ1-4	TGTGCCAGCAGCCAAGGAGATGCGAGGACTAATGAAAAACTGTTTTTT	CASSQGDARTNEKLFF
-	-	TRBV7-8	TRBJ1-3	TGTGCCAGCAGTCCGGGGGTCGGAGTGGGAAACACCATATATTTT	CASSPGVGVGNTIYF
-	-	TRBV3-1/TRBV3-2	TRBJ2-7	TGTGCCAGCAGCCAAGAGCAGACCTACGAGCAGTACTTC	CASSQEQTYEQYF
-	TRBD2	TRBV28	TRBJ2-7	TGTGCCAGCAGGACATTAGCGGGAGGGCCCTCCTACGAGCAGTACTTC	CASRTLAGGPSYEQYF
-	TRBD2	TRBV3-1/TRBV3-2	TRBJ2-3	TGTGCCAGCAGCCAAGAGGGACTAGCAGATACGCAGTATTTT	CASSQEGLADTQYF
-	-	TRBV7-2	TRBJ2-1	TGTGCCAGCAGCTTATTAGAGGGCCAGTACAATGAGCAGTTCTTC	CASSLLEGQYNEQFF
-	-	TRBV10-2	TRBJ1-5	TGCGCCAGCAGTGTTCTGGGGGGGAATCAGCCCCAGCATTTT	CASSVLGGNQPQHF
-	-	TRBV9	TRBJ1-1	TGTGCCAGCAGCCCCCTATTAACTGAAGCTTTCTTT	CASSPLLTEAFF
once	TRBD2	TRBV24-1	TRBJ2-2	TGTGCCACCAGTGACGAGGGACTAGCAGGGACCGGGGAGCTGTTTTTT	CATSDEGLAGTGELFF
-	-	TRBV27	TRBJ2-5	TGTGCCAGCAGTACACAATCGGATGCGGGGACCCAGTACTTC	CASSTQSDAGTQYF
-	TRBD1	TRBV29-1	TRBJ2-3	TGCAGCGTTAACAGGGGAGATACGCAGTATTTT	CSVNRGDTQYF
-	TRBD1	TRBV11-3	TRBJ2-7	TGTGCCAGCAGCACCGGGACAGGACCCTACGAGCAGTACTTC	CASSTGTGPYEQYF
-	-	TRBV5-4	TRBJ2-1	TGTGCCAGCAGCTTGGCCCTAGCCAATGAGCAGTTCTTC	CASSLALANEQFF
-	TRBD1	TRBV28	TRBJ2-3	TGTGCCAGCAGTCATAGGGGAGACAGGGCCGCAGATACGCAGTATTTT	CASSHRGDRAADTQYF
-	-	TRBV6-1	TRBJ2-3	TGTGCCAGCAGTGAAGGTACAGGGTGGGATACGCAGTATTTT	CASSEGTGWDTQYF
-	TRBD1	TRBV3-1/TRBV3-2	TRBJ2-7	TGTGCCAGCAGCCCCAAAGGGGACAGGGGTTACTCCGACTCCTACGAGCAGTACTTC	CASSPKGDRGYSDSYEQYF
few	TRBD1	TRBV5-1	TRBJ1-1	TGCGCCAGCAGCTTACAGGGGGCTAGTGGCACTGAAGCTTTCTTT	CASSLQGASGTEAFF
-	-	TRBV9	TRBJ1-6	TGTGCCAGCAGCGTAGGAGGGGAGGCACCCCTCCACTTT	CASSVGGEAPLHF
-	TRBD2	TRBV2	TRBJ2-2	TGTGCCAGCACTTCGACTAGCGCTGTCGGGGAGCTGTTTTTT	CASTSTSAVGELFF
-	TRBD2	TRBV18	TRBJ2-1	TGTGCCAGCTCCCCTACCGGACTAGCGGGACTCCCCTACAATGAGCAGTTCTTC	CASSPTGLAGLPYNEQFF
-	TRBD1	TRBV27	TRBJ2-6	TGTGCCAGCAGCTACCGAAACGAGGGGGCTACTGGGGCCAACGTCCTGACTTTC	CASSYRNEGATGANVLTF
few	-	TRBV4-2	TRBJ1-2	TGTGCCAGCAGCCAAGAATACAGGAGACCTGACTATGGCTACACCTTC	CASSQEYRRPDYGYTF
-	TRBD2	TRBV3-1/TRBV3-2	TRBJ2-5	TGTGCCAGCAGCCAAGAAATGGGTAGCGGGAGGTGGCAAGAGACCCAGTACTTC	CASSQEMGSGRWQETQYF
-	TRBD2	TRBV11-2	TRBJ2-7	TGTGCCAGCAGCTTAGAAGCGGGACCGGGCGGGAAGTACTTC	CASSLEAGPGGKYF
-	-	TRBV6-4	TRBJ2-3	TGTGCCAGCAGTGATCCTGGGCCCACAGATACGCAGTATTTT	CASSDPGPTDTQYF
-	-	TRBV4-2	TRBJ2-5	TGTGCCAGCAGCCAAGAGCAGGTAGAGACCCAGTACTTC	CASSQEQVETQYF